These 6 T cell receptor beta chains were sequenced from one sample in a study of T-cell reconstitution after alpha-beta-depleted transplantation in children. Using unique molecular identifiers, the investigators prepared the TCRbeta library. MiXCR was run by TCRdb on the PCR reads, yielding one entry per CDR3 protein. The table shows about 350,000 distinct CDR3 sequences, with roughly 13% occurring only once. This sample comprised PBMCs, obtained from the stem cell graft. These receptors originate from a human donor who donated a stem cell graft to a child with Fanconi anemia.

The table lists this clonotype with a few counts. The J gene is TRBJ2-1, the V gene TRBV29-1; 11 bases are shared with TRBD2. The germline V gene has CDR1 SQVTM and CDR2 ANQGSEA. The CDR3 is made up of 15 amino acids. The V segment lost 6 bases and the J segment 2 bases; nucleotides outside the gene matches: 6. Written as DNA, the CDR3 is TGCAGCGTAGGAATAGCGGGGGGGCCCTACAATGAGCAGTTCTTC. This codes for CSVGIAGGPYNEQFF.

This clonotype was detected only a few times. The DNA of the CDR3 is TGTGCCAGCAGCTTGCAGGGAGGGGAGAACACTGAAGCTTTCTTT. Its translation: CASSLQGGENTEAFF. The J gene is TRBJ1-1, the V gene TRBV7-9, with D tentatively TRBD1 (5 bases). The CDR3 loop spans 15 amino acids. With 3 bases removed from V and 1 base from J, the gap between germline ends came to 12 bases. CDR1 and CDR2 from the germline V gene are SEHNR and FQNEAQ (reference sequence).

The V gene is TRBV5-1, the J gene TRBJ1-1; possible D gene TRBD1, 5 bases. This CDR3 comprises 16 residues. In germline, CDR1 is SGHRS, CDR2 YFSETQ. Trimming shortened V by 4 bases and J by 1 base, and 17 bases separated the two germline ends. The CDR3 region is CASSPALRGENTEAFF. In DNA form, the CDR3 reads TGCGCCAGCAGCCCGGCGTTGAGGGGCGAGAACACTGAAGCTTTCTTT.

A few counts support this clonotype. The chain carries TRBV7-9 and TRBJ2-1; 10 bases agree with TRBD2. This CDR3 region has 16 residues. CDR1 is SEHNR, CDR2 FQNEAQ, per germline (reference sequence). J lost 1 base, V lost 3 bases, and 3 bases had no gene match. Here the CDR3 DNA reads TGTGCCAGCAGCTTCGTACTAGCGGGGTCCTACAATGAGCAGTTCTTC. As protein: CASSFVLAGSYNEQFF.

This clonotype occurred a few times. The chain employs TRBV20-1 and TRBJ2-2, with TRBD2 as a possible D gene (6 bases). Germline V gene lookup returns CDR1 DFQATT and CDR2 SNEGSKA (reference sequence). The V gene lost 6 bases and the J gene lost 6 bases, with 17 bases spanning the gap. This CDR3 has 14 amino acids. For the CDR3, the DNA is TGCAGTGCGCTGAGTCCGGGGGTGGCCGGGGAGCTGTTTTTT. This sequence encodes CSALSPGVAGELFF.

This clonotype came up a few times. The gene calls are TRBV7-9 and TRBJ2-5; possible D gene TRBD1, 5 bases. The CDR3 runs to 14 residues. In germline, CDR1 is SEHNR, CDR2 FQNEAQ (reference sequence). The V gene lost 2 bases and the J gene lost 1 base, with 8 bases spanning the gap. The CDR3 here is CASSLYTGQETQYF. CDR3 coding DNA: TGTGCCAGCAGCTTATATACAGGCCAAGAGACCCAGTACTTC.